The source of this T cell receptor beta chain is a study of T cells in Graves' hyperthyroidism and ophthalmopathy. Amplification targeted TCR beta CDR3 regions from RNA transcripts. In the first-round RT-PCR of the TCR CDR3, the HTBI primer set was used. TCRdb passed the multiplex PCR reads through MiXCR, listing each CDR3 protein once. Of about 600,000 distinct CDR3 sequences listed, 12% to 15% are singletons. The CDR3 has 12 residues. Trimming took off 4 bases at V and 8 bases at J, with 11 bases between the two ends. Germline CDR1 reads KGHSH; CDR2 reads LQKENI. This clonotype was seen repeatedly, ten times or more.

The clonotype originates from a woman aged 18 to 35 with Graves' ophthalmopathy. Sequenced input: blood. The V gene is TRBV18, the J gene TRBJ1-1, with a possible D match to TRBD1 (5 bases). The CDR3 DNA reads TGTGCCAGCTCACTTTCCTCAGGGGAAGCTTTCTTT. It is translated as CASSLSSGEAFF.